These 30 T cell receptor delta chains share one sample of origin, sequenced in a study of gamma-delta T cells after stem cell transplantation. TCRdb fed the RT-PCR reads into CATT to redo clone calling. The sample has roughly 1,300 delta-chain clones, 1.5% to 2% seen once; the top ten hold roughly a third. Source material: gamma-delta T cells. The receptor source for this set is a human donor. It is not recorded whose cells these are; they may come from a transplant donor.

This clone was recorded a few times. The protein that TCRdb holds for this DNA derives from a much larger clone and differs from the translated DNA at residue 6, which likely indicates a read error; the protein shown here is translated from the DNA. The CDR3 is CACDTAQLGDTNKLIF. As DNA, the CDR3 is TGTGCCTGTGACACCGCCCAGCTGGGGGACACAAATAAACTCATCTTT. The chain is built from TRDV2 and TRDJ1, with 8 nucleotides matching TRDD3. CDR1 GEAIGNYY and CDR2 EKD come from the germline V gene. The CDR3 consists of 16 residues. Trimming at V came to 0 bases and at J to 6 bases, leaving 11 bases not matched to a gene.

This clone was found a few times. A far more abundant clone sits one base away, making this likely a read error. Additional DNA sequences in this sample encode the identical CDR3. This chain uses TRDV2 with TRDJ1; 8 bases map to TRDD3. Germline values: CDR1 GEAIGNYY, CDR2 EKD. This CDR3 region has 20 residues. CDR3 DNA: TGTGCCTGTGACACCCCCCGTTCCTGGGGGACCGAATTGTACACCGACAAACTCATCTTT. This encodes CACDTPRSWGTELYTDKLIF.

This clone was seen only a few times. A far larger clone is off by one base, so a read error is likely. In the same sample, other DNA sequences code for this CDR3. The rearrangement joins TRDV2 to TRDJ1; 9 nucleotides align to TRDD3. This CDR3 comprises 20 residues. Germline V lookup: CDR1 GEAIGNYY, CDR2 EKD. CDR3 protein: CACDTIRTGGAGMYTDKLIF. CDR3 nucleotide sequence: TGTGCCTGTGACACTATTCGTACTGGGGGAGCTGGGATGTACACCGATAAACTCATATTT.

About this clone: The TCRdb record carries a much larger clone's protein, which differs from this DNA's translation at residue 5; a read error is the likely cause, and the protein listed here is the DNA translation. This sequence joins TRDV2 and TRDJ1, with TRDD3 matching 10 bases. The CDR3 extends over 16 amino acids. Germline loops: CDR1 GEAIGNYY, CDR2 EKD. The V gene end was trimmed by 7 bases and the J gene end by 1 base; junction bases not matched to a gene: 11. The CDR3 reads CACQGLGGYLTDKLIF. CDR3 nucleotide sequence: TGTGCCTGCCAAGGCCTTGGGGGATACCTCACCGATAAACTCATCTTT.

This clone was seen only a few times. With only one base between it and a far larger clone, this is likely a read error. The genes are TRDV2 and TRDJ1; D possibly uses TRDD2 or TRDD3 (5 bases each). There are 24 residues in the CDR3. Trimming cost V 1 base and J 0 bases, with 38 bases left between them. Germline CDR1 reads GEAIGNYY; CDR2 reads EKD. The CDR3 is CACDTVLGRGPNELVSTYTDKLIF. CDR3 nucleotides: TGTGCCTGTGACACGGTATTGGGACGCGGTCCTAATGAACTGGTCTCGACGTACACCGATAAACTCATCTTT.

By share of the sample, this clone is hyperexpanded. Other DNA sequences of this sample code for an identical CDR3. This chain joins TRDV2 and TRDJ1; the D gene is possibly TRDD3 (6 bases). The CDR3 has 16 residues. Germline CDR1 GEAIGNYY, CDR2 EKD. With 3 bases removed from V and 0 bases from J, the gap between germline ends came to 16 bases. The chain's CDR3 is CACDGPLGKNTDKLIF. The CDR3 coding sequence is TGTGCCTGTGACGGCCCACTGGGAAAAAACACCGATAAACTCATCTTT.

This clone appeared a few times. TCRdb attributes to this sequence the protein of a much larger clone, which differs from the DNA translation at residue 8; a read error is likely, and the protein displayed is translated from the DNA. CDR3 DNA sequence: TGTGCCTGCCAAAGCCTTGGGAGATACCTCACCGATAAACTCATCTTT. Its protein product is CACQSLGRYLTDKLIF. The J gene is TRDJ1, the V gene TRDV2, with D maybe TRDD3 (5 bases). The germline V gene has CDR1 GEAIGNYY and CDR2 EKD. The ends were cut back, 7 bases at V and 1 base at J, with 21 bases in the middle. This CDR3 has 16 residues.

With regard to this clone: A far larger clone is one nucleotide away, so this likely arose from a read error. Distinct nucleotide sequences in the sample also encode this CDR3. The chain is built from TRDV2 and TRDJ1; 10 bases are a match to TRDD3. The CDR3 runs 18 residues. Germline V gives CDR1 GEAIGNYY, CDR2 EKD. The CDR3 coding sequence is TGTGCCTGTGACACCTTGGGGGATACAGGAGCGAGGGCCGATAAACTTATCTTT. Translating it yields CACDTLGDTGARADKLIF.

The genes are TRDV3 and TRDJ1; 11 nucleotides agree with TRDD3. CDR1 is TVYSNPD, CDR2 GDNSRS, per germline (reference sequence). The length of the CDR3 is 23 residues. V trimming: 2 bases; J trimming: 0 bases; junction bases outside the gene matches: 29. The CDR3 loop is CAFHSYSSWGIRSTPSYTDKLIF. In nucleotides, the CDR3 is TGTGCCTTTCACTCCTATTCCTCGTGGGGGATACGTAGTACGCCATCGTACACCGATAAACTCATCTTT.

Points on this clone: A far larger clone is just one base off, so this is likely a read error. The sample carries other DNA sequences with the same CDR3. The chain joins TRDV2 to TRDJ1; unclear D gene. Germline V gene data show CDR1 as GEAIGNYY and CDR2 as EKD. The CDR3 sequence is 19 residues long. The CDR3 region is CACDTVTNGVETYTDKLIF. CDR3 bases: TGTGCCTGTGACACGGTAACGAATGGTGTGGAGACGTACACCGATAAACTAATCTTT.

This clone was picked up a small number of times. A read error likely explains why the TCRdb protein, taken from a much larger clone, differs from this DNA's translation at residue 16; the protein shown is translated from the DNA. The chain has TRDV1 and TRDJ1, with 7 bases aligning to TRDD3. V lost 0 bases to trimming and J lost 3 bases; unmatched junction nucleotides: 22. The CDR3 contains 21 residues. Germline V lookup: CDR1 TSWWSYY, CDR2 QGS. CDR3 sequence (DNA): TGTGCTCTTGGGGAACTATCGGATACGCGACTCAATGGGGTGTACGCCGATAAACTCATCTTT. Its translation: CALGELSDTRLNGVYADKLIF.

This clone has more than one count but fewer than ten. This is likely an artifact of a read error, given a far larger clone one base away. The identical CDR3 is also encoded by other nucleotide sequences in the sample. This sequence joins TRDV2 and TRDJ1; TRDD3 agrees at 9 bases. The CDR3 spans 20 residues. Germline V lookup: CDR1 GEAIGNYY, CDR2 EKD. The CDR3 DNA follows: TGTGCCTGTGACACTATTCGTACTGGGGGAGCTGGGATGTACACCGATAAGCTCATCTTT. Its protein product is CACDTIRTGGAGMYTDKLIF.

Worth noting for this clone: A read error is likely here: a far larger clone is one base away. Other DNA variants within this sample encode the same CDR3. The chain recombines TRDV2 with TRDJ1; 13 bases are shared with TRDD3. Germline CDR1 and CDR2: GEAIGNYY and EKD. Trimming took 3 bases from V and 0 from J; bases not matched to a gene: 21. The CDR3 has 22 residues. CDR3 residues: CACDQSYWGIRSTPSYTDKLIF. The CDR3 region has the DNA TGTGCCTGTGACCAATCGTACTGGGGGATACGGAGTACGCCATCGTACACCGATAAACTCATCTTT.

This chain uses TRDV2 with TRDJ1, with 8 bases matching TRDD3. CDR3 size: 15 residues. The germline CDR1 and CDR2 sequences are GEAIGNYY and EKD. The junction had 8 bases not matched to a gene; V was cut back by 3 bases and J by 3 bases. Here the CDR3 reads CACDPVLGVPDKLIF. Here the CDR3 DNA reads TGTGCCTGTGACCCCGTACTGGGGGTCCCCGATAAACTCATCTTT.

On this clone: For this DNA, TCRdb reports the protein of a much larger clone, which diverges at residue 7, most likely from a read error; the protein presented here is translated directly from the DNA. The rearrangement links TRDV2 to TRDJ1; the D is unclear. The CDR3 spans 16 residues. Germline V lookup: CDR1 GEAIGNYY, CDR2 EKD. Between the trimmed V and J ends, which lost 0 bases and 0 bases, there was a span of 13 bases. The CDR3 coding sequence is TGTGCCTGTGACACCGCAGGGGCGAAGTACACCGATAAACTCATCTTT. Amino acids: CACDTAGAKYTDKLIF.

This clone was counted between two and nine times. TCRdb assigns this DNA the protein of a much larger clone, which departs from its translation at residues 15 and 17; this likely reflects a read error, and the protein shown comes from translating the DNA. The V call is TRDV1, the J call TRDJ1; 8 bases align to TRDD3. The length of the CDR3 is 21 residues. Germline lookup yields CDR1 TSWWSYY and CDR2 QGS. CDR3 sequence: CALGELLSYVGGIRCTGKLIF. CDR3 sequence (DNA): TGTGCTCTTGGGGAACTACTCTCGTACGTTGGGGGGATAAGGTGCACCGGTAAACTCATCTTT.

Comment on this clone: The translation of this DNA and the TCRdb protein of a much larger clone differ at residue 3, probably owing to a read error; the protein shown here is translated from the DNA. This chain links TRDV1 with TRDJ1; 8 bases are shared with TRDD3. CDR1 and CDR2 from the germline V gene are TSWWSYY and QGS. CDR3 size: 17 residues. CDR3 residues: CAPGEGTGGFHTDKLIF. CDR3 nucleotide sequence: TGTGCTCCTGGGGAAGGTACTGGGGGCTTCCACACCGATAAACTCATCTTT.

About this clone: TCRdb records a much larger clone's protein for this DNA, with a difference at residue 18 that likely arises from a read error; the protein given is the translation of the DNA. V gene TRDV1 combines with J gene TRDJ1; D is perhaps TRDD2 or TRDD3 (6 bases each). Germline V lookup: CDR1 TSWWSYY, CDR2 QGS. The CDR3 contains 21 residues. CDR3 sequence reads: CALGELWSYVGDPPYTDRLIF. The CDR3 bases are TGTGCTCTTGGGGAACTTTGGTCCTACGTTGGGGATCCCCCGTACACCGATAGACTCATCTTT.

Sample share makes this clone medium-sized (0.01 to 0.1%). The DNA of the CDR3 is TGTGCTCTTGGGTTACGGGGTCCCCGTACTGGGGGATATATAACCACCGATAAACTCATCTTT. It yields the protein CALGLRGPRTGGYITTDKLIF. V and J are TRDV1 and TRDJ1; 11 positions match TRDD3. The CDR3 runs 21 residues. V was clipped by 5 bases and J by 1 base; unmatched bases: 21. CDR1 and CDR2 from the germline V gene are TSWWSYY and QGS.

The rearrangement links TRDV2 to TRDJ1; no firm D call. From germline, CDR1 is GEAIGNYY and CDR2 EKD. V shed 0 bases and J shed 1 base, with 8 bases lying between them. The CDR3 is 14 amino acids. CDR3 amino acids: CACDTAPTTDKLIF. The CDR3 coding sequence is TGTGCCTGTGACACCGCCCCCACCACCGATAAACTCATCTTT.

This clone was counted a few times. The TCRdb protein, from a much larger clone, departs from this DNA's translation at residue 8, likely by read error; the protein shown derives from the DNA. The chain joins TRDV2 to TRDJ1; D call uncertain. CDR3 length: 16 residues. Trimming removed 0 bases at V and 0 bases at J, with 13 bases between. Per the germline V gene, CDR1 is GEAIGNYY and CDR2 is EKD. The chain's CDR3 is CACDTAEVKYTDKLIF. The CDR3 bases are TGTGCCTGTGACACCGCAGAGGTGAAGTACACCGATAAACTCATCTTT.

This clone was seen only a few times. This DNA's translation and the protein TCRdb lists, from a much larger clone, do not match at residue 10, likely due to a read error; the protein shown is translated from the DNA. V is TRDV2 and J is TRDJ1, with 10 bases identical to TRDD3. Germline V gives CDR1 GEAIGNYY, CDR2 EKD. V lost 7 bases, J lost 0 bases, and 10 bases stayed unmatched. CDR3 length equals 16 residues. CDR3 sequence reads: CACQSLGGYHTDKLIF. The CDR3 nucleotides are TGTGCCTGCCAAAGCCTTGGGGGATACCACACCGATAAACTCATCTTT.

With regard to this clone: It differs at one base from a far larger clone, so likely a read error. This CDR3 is also generated by other DNA sequences in the sample. The DNA for the CDR3 is TGTGCCTGTGACAGCCTAAAGGGGGACGATTTTTACACTGATAAACTCATCTTT. Amino acid sequence: CACDSLKGDDFYTDKLIF. The chain links TRDV2 to TRDJ1, with D possibly TRDD3 on 6 matching bases. The CDR3 consists of 18 residues. CDR1 is GEAIGNYY, CDR2 EKD, per germline.

This clone was found a few times. The translation of this DNA and the TCRdb protein of a much larger clone differ at residue 3, probably owing to a read error; the protein shown here is translated from the DNA. The rearrangement links TRDV1 to TRDJ1, with 7 bases that match TRDD3. This CDR3 contains 21 residues. Germline V gene lookup returns CDR1 TSWWSYY and CDR2 QGS. The CDR3 sequence: CAPGELSDTRLNGVYTDKLIF. The CDR3 nucleotides are TGTGCTCCTGGGGAACTATCGGATACGCGACTCAATGGGGTGTACACCGATAAACTCATCTTT.

Note on this clone: Given a far larger clone just one base away, this is likely a sequencing read error. Other DNA sequences in this sample translate to the same CDR3. The gene calls are TRDV1 and TRDJ1; D may be TRDD3 (6 bases). CDR1 is TSWWSYY and CDR2 is QGS in the germline V gene. Trimming removed 3 bases from V and 0 bases from J, with 41 bases in between. The CDR3 runs 25 residues. The CDR3 sequence is CALGDSITHSEAPWTGDTYTDKLIF. The CDR3 DNA is TGTGCTCTTGGGGACTCTATCACCCATTCGGAGGCTCCTTGGACGGGGGACACGTACACCGATAAACTCATCTTT.

This clone is hyperexpanded by share. Other nucleotide sequences from this sample produce the same CDR3. This sequence joins TRDV2 and TRDJ1; 10 bases match TRDD3. The CDR3 is 17 amino acids. J was trimmed by 0 bases and V by 1 base; bases with no gene match: 7. From germline, CDR1 is GEAIGNYY and CDR2 EKD. The CDR3 sequence: CACDTLGDPAYTDKLIF. The CDR3 nucleotides are TGTGCCTGTGACACACTGGGGGATCCAGCGTACACCGATAAACTCATCTTT.

As to this clone: The protein TCRdb gives is from a much larger clone and does not agree with this DNA's translation at residue 10, likely a read error; the protein shown here comes from the DNA. The chain couples TRDV2 to TRDJ1; 10 positions match TRDD3. Germline V gene sequence: CDR1 GEAIGNYY, CDR2 EKD. V gave up 0 bases and J gave up 3 bases; unmatched junction bases: 12. The CDR3 loop spans 18 amino acids. The CDR3 protein is CACDTLGDTRARADKLIF. The CDR3, as DNA: TGTGCCTGTGACACCTTGGGGGATACAAGAGCGAGGGCCGATAAACTCATCTTT.

This clone was seen a handful of times. The likely explanation is a read error, given a far larger clone one base away. This sample also contains other DNA sequences that code for the same CDR3. The chain uses TRDV1 and TRDJ1; D is perhaps TRDD3 (5 bases). CDR3 size: 18 residues. Per germline, CDR1 TSWWSYY and CDR2 QGS. The CDR3 nucleotides are TGTGCTCTTGGGGACAGTACCAAGGGCGGGGAGTACACCGATAAGCTCATCTTT. It codes for CALGDSTKGGEYTDKLIF.

This clone was detected only a few times. The protein given by TCRdb reflects a much larger clone and differs at residue 10 from this DNA's translation, likely from a read error; the protein shown is the DNA's translation. V usage is TRDV2 and J usage is TRDJ1; D possibly corresponds to TRDD3 (6 bases). V was clipped by 1 base and J by 4 bases, with 27 bases between them. CDR1 is GEAIGNYY, CDR2 EKD, per germline. This CDR3 has 19 residues. CDR3 amino acids: CACDTSFTGRYAHFDKLIF. CDR3 DNA sequence: TGTGCCTGTGACACGAGCTTCACTGGGAGATACGCGCACTTCGATAAACTCATCTTT.

This clone was seen more than once but under ten times. The protein held in TCRdb is that of a much larger clone and does not match this DNA's translation at residue 15, likely because of a read error; the protein shown is translated from the DNA. V gene TRDV2 combines with J gene TRDJ1, with TRDD3 matching over 10 bases. CDR3 length: 17 residues. The germline gives CDR1 GEAIGNYY, CDR2 EKD. CDR3 sequence (DNA): TGTGCCTGTGACACACTGGGGGATCCAGCGTACACCGATAAACCCATCTTT. This encodes CACDTLGDPAYTDKPIF.